This is a list of T cell receptor beta chains from one sample in a study of T cells after yellow fever vaccination. TCRdb analysed the 5' RACE reads with MiXCR anew, one entry per CDR3 protein. Of over 250,000 distinct CDR3 sequences listed, roughly 4.3% are singletons. The sample here was PBMCs, taken 5 days after the yellow fever booster vaccination. The receptors were sampled from a young man who received the YFV17D yellow fever vaccine. CDR3s include the opening cysteine and the closing phenylalanine or tryptophan. A D gene is named only where the DNA matches it firmly. Only part of the rows carry a size: once, few, many, or a class if the clone is expanded.

.,many,TRBJ1-5,TRBV11-2,CASSLMQGSLVQPQHF,TGTGCCAGCAGCTTGATGCAGGGTTCACTCGTCCAGCCCCAGCATTTT
.,many,TRBJ2-7,TRBV7-2,CASSLDPSDYEQYF,TGTGCCAGCAGCTTAGACCCGAGCGACTACGAGCAGTACTTC
.,many,TRBJ2-5,TRBV11-2,CAVEVGQETQYF,TGTGCCGTCGAGGTGGGGCAAGAGACCCAGTACTTC
.,few,TRBJ2-5,TRBV5-5,CASSLGTGFQTQYF,TGTGCCAGCAGCTTGGGAACCGGGTTCCAGACCCAGTACTTC
TRBD1,.,TRBJ2-5,TRBV7-3,CASSLGGTGEEETQYF,TGTGCCAGCAGCTTAGGAGGGACAGGGGAGGAAGAGACCCAGTACTTC
.,.,TRBJ1-6,TRBV20-1,CSATGLGSASPLHF,TGCAGTGCTACAGGGTTAGGTTCCGCTTCACCCCTCCACTTT
TRBD1,many,TRBJ2-7,TRBV12-3/TRBV12-4,CASSLRQGAHEQYF,TGTGCCAGCAGTTTGAGGCAGGGGGCCCACGAGCAGTACTTC
.,.,TRBJ2-1,TRBV7-9,CASSFQGLFNEQFF,TGTGCCAGCAGCTTCCAGGGGCTCTTCAATGAGCAGTTCTTC
.,few,TRBJ1-6,TRBV20-1,CSARSEFASSYNSPLHF,TGCAGTGCTAGATCCGAGTTCGCTAGCTCCTATAATTCACCCCTCCACTTT
.,many,TRBJ2-5,TRBV5-5,CASTPGTRQETQYF,TGTGCCAGCACACCTGGGACGAGACAAGAGACCCAGTACTTC
TRBD1,many,TRBJ2-5,TRBV12-3/TRBV12-4,CASSFRGLIETQYF,TGTGCCAGCAGTTTTAGGGGGCTGATTGAGACCCAGTACTTC
.,many,TRBJ2-7,TRBV29-1,CSVKGLAIINEQYF,TGCAGCGTTAAAGGACTGGCGATCATCAACGAGCAGTACTTC
.,few,TRBJ1-3,TRBV18,CASSPDQLGGNTIYF,TGTGCCAGCTCACCTGACCAGCTGGGGGGAAACACCATATATTTT
.,many,TRBJ1-6,TRBV11-2,CASSPRNQGTKGSPLHF,TGTGCCAGCAGCCCACGAAATCAGGGAACGAAAGGATCACCCCTCCACTTT
.,few,TRBJ1-5,TRBV28,CASSVAQPQHF,TGTGCCAGCAGCGTGGCTCAGCCCCAGCATTTT
TRBD1,.,TRBJ2-1,TRBV4-3,CASSLDRGLYNEQFF,TGCGCCAGCAGCCTTGACAGGGGGCTGTACAATGAGCAGTTCTTC
.,few,TRBJ1-2,TRBV20-1,CSARTEDRSYGYTF,TGCAGTGCTAGGACTGAAGACAGAAGCTATGGCTACACCTTC
.,.,TRBJ2-7,TRBV5-6,CASSILRSYEQYF,TGTGCCAGCAGTATCCTCCGCTCCTACGAGCAGTACTTC
TRBD1,.,TRBJ2-3,TRBV5-5,CASGLPGTGSTDTQYF,TGTGCCAGCGGCCTCCCGGGGACAGGAAGCACAGATACGCAGTATTTT
.,.,TRBJ1-2,TRBV5-6,CASSRDLPQEGYTF,TGTGCCAGCAGCCGGGACCTACCCCAGGAGGGCTACACCTTC
.,many,TRBJ1-1,TRBV7-9,CASSLGVTEAFF,TGTGCCAGCAGCTTAGGCGTCACTGAAGCTTTCTTT
.,.,TRBJ2-2,TRBV3-1,CASSQAGRWTGELFF,TGTGCCAGCAGCCAAGCTGGAAGATGGACCGGGGAGCTGTTTTTT
.,few,TRBJ1-5,TRBV10-3,CAISESMRNQPQHF,TGTGCCATCAGTGAGTCGATGCGTAATCAGCCCCAGCATTTT
TRBD1,many,TRBJ2-1,TRBV5-1,CASSPRQGSYNEQFF,TGCGCCAGCAGCCCACGACAGGGCTCCTACAATGAGCAGTTCTTC
TRBD2,many,TRBJ2-4,TRBV6-2/TRBV6-3,CASSHGLVGATIQYF,TGTGCCAGCAGTCATGGACTAGTCGGCGCCACGATTCAGTACTTC
TRBD1,.,TRBJ2-7,TRBV7-6,CASSFNRGEQYF,TGTGCCAGCAGCTTCAACAGGGGCGAGCAGTACTTC
TRBD2,few,TRBJ2-1,TRBV19,CASSPYGGSHNEQFF,TGTGCCAGTAGTCCTTACGGGGGGTCCCACAATGAGCAGTTCTTC
.,many,TRBJ1-1,TRBV6-1,CASSEQGGPEAFF,TGTGCCAGCAGTGAGCAAGGAGGCCCTGAAGCTTTCTTT
TRBD1,few,TRBJ1-2,TRBV20-1,CSAPDRDYGYTF,TGCAGTGCACCGGACAGGGACTATGGCTACACCTTC
.,few,TRBJ1-1,TRBV5-1,CASSFTGRTGDEAFF,TGCGCCAGCAGCTTCACGGGACGGACTGGTGACGAGGCTTTCTTT